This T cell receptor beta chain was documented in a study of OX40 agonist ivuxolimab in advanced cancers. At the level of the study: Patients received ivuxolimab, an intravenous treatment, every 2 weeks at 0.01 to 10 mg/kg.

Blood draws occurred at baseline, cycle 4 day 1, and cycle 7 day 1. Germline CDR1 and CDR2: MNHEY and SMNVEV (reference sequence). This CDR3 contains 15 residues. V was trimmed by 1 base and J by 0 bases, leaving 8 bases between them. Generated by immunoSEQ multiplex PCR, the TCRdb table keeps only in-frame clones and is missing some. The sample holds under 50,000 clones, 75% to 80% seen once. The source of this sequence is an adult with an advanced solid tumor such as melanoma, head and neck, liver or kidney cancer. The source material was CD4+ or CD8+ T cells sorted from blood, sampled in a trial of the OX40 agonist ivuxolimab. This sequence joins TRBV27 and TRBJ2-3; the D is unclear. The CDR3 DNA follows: TGTGCCAGCAGTTTATTCCCCGGAAGCACAGATACGCAGTATTTT. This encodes CASSLFPGSTDTQYF.